The 24 T cell receptor beta chains given below trace back to one sample, sequenced in a study of response to subunit inactivated influenza vaccine. TCRdb redid the calling of the RT-PCR reads with MiXCR, one entry per CDR3 protein. The sample lists 490,000 or so distinct CDR3 sequences, 6% to 9% occurring once. Sequenced here: PBMCs from blood, sampled around 25 months after vaccination. The receptors derive from a man aged 50 to 69 who received an inactivated influenza vaccine.

This clonotype has ten or more counts. CDR3: CASSQVGGQYQETQYF. The CDR3, as DNA: TGCGCCAGCAGCCAAGTGGGTGGACAGTACCAAGAGACCCAGTACTTC. This rearrangement joins TRBV4-1 to TRBJ2-5, with D perhaps matching TRBD1 (6 bases). V lost 1 base and J lost 0, with 12 bases in between. The length of the CDR3 is 16 residues. Germline-derived CDR1 and CDR2 are MGHRA and YSYEKL.

This clonotype has ten or more counts. The V call is TRBV29-1, the J call TRBJ2-7; 10 positions agree with TRBD2. V gave up 3 bases and J gave up 5 bases; unmatched junction bases: 1. The CDR3 length is 12 residues. Germline V gene sequence: CDR1 SQVTM, CDR2 ANQGSEA. CDR3 loop: CSVDLAGDEQYF. In DNA form, the CDR3 reads TGCAGCGTTGATCTAGCGGGAGACGAGCAGTACTTC.

This clonotype was observed at least ten times. V usage is TRBV4-3 and J usage is TRBJ2-1, with no clear D. Deletions cut 1 base from V and 4 bases from J, with 8 bases between. The CDR3 runs 14 residues. Germline-derived CDR1 and CDR2 are LGHNA and YSLEER. The CDR3 sequence: CASSQVHGYNEQFF. The CDR3 DNA sequence: TGCGCCAGCAGCCAAGTCCATGGGTACAATGAGCAGTTCTTC.

This clonotype was counted between two and nine times. V is TRBV4-2 and J is TRBJ2-7, with 10 bases lining up with TRBD2. V trimming: 3 bases; J trimming: 3 bases; junction bases outside the gene matches: 8. In germline, CDR1 is LGHNA, CDR2 YNFKEQ. This CDR3 is 16 amino acids long. Here the CDR3 reads CASSQDLAGARYEQYF. Here the CDR3 DNA reads TGTGCCAGCAGCCAGGATCTAGCGGGGGCCCGCTACGAGCAGTACTTC.

This clonotype has a count of ten or more. This chain joins TRBV20-1 and TRBJ2-5; D gene uncertain. The germline gives CDR1 DFQATT, CDR2 SNEGSKA (reference sequence). CDR3 size: 12 residues. Trimming stripped 1 base from V and 4 bases from J, with 7 bases between. The CDR3 DNA reads as TGCAGTGCTAGAGCACTAACAGAGACCCAGTACTTC. Translation: CSARALTETQYF.

This clonotype appeared many times. The rearrangement links TRBV11-3 to TRBJ2-5, with D unclear. The germline V gene has CDR1 SGHNT and CDR2 YENEEA. Trimming removed 1 base from V and 4 bases from J, with 16 bases in between. The CDR3 totals 16 residues. CDR3 residues: CASSLGADLSGETQYF. CDR3 coding DNA: TGTGCCAGCAGCTTAGGGGCGGATCTAAGTGGAGAGACCCAGTACTTC. Variable domain in full (rest from reference TRBV11-3 and TRBJ2-5): EAGVVQSPRYKIIEKKQPVAFWCNPISGHNTLYWYLQNLGQGPELLIRYENEEAVDDSQLPKDRFSAERLKGVDSTLKIQPAELGDSAVYLCASSLGADLSGETQYFGPGTRLLVL.

A few counts support this clonotype. The V gene is TRBV7-9, the J gene TRBJ1-5; D uncertain. Trimming removed 1 base at V and 10 bases at J, with 8 bases between. The CDR3 loop spans 12 amino acids. Germline CDR1 SEHNR, CDR2 FQNEAQ (reference sequence). The CDR3 DNA reads as TGTGCCAGCAGCTTAGGGGCGGGACCCCAGCATTTT. It specifies CASSLGAGPQHF.

This clonotype came up a few times. This rearrangement joins TRBV9 to TRBJ2-1, with TRBD2 matching 9 bases. CDR1 SGDLS and CDR2 YYNGEE come from the germline V gene. This CDR3 spans 16 amino acids. Trimming removed 1 base from V and 4 bases from J; junction bases left unmatched: 6. The CDR3 here is CASSVYQREVYNEQFF. The CDR3 DNA sequence: TGTGCCAGCAGCGTATACCAGCGGGAGGTGTACAATGAGCAGTTCTTC. The whole variable domain, filled in from reference TRBV9 and TRBJ2-1, reads DSGVTQTPKHLITATGQRVTLRCSPRSGDLSVYWYQQSLDQGLQFLIQYYNGEERAKGNILERFSAQQFPDLHSELNLSSLELGDSALYFCASSVYQREVYNEQFFGPGTRLTVL.

The rearrangement uses TRBV7-9 and TRBJ1-4; D remains ambiguous. V lost 4 bases, J lost 6 bases, and 6 bases lay in between. The CDR3 totals 12 residues. Germline V gene sequence: CDR1 SEHNR, CDR2 FQNEAQ (reference sequence). CDR3 in amino acids: CASSSSDEKLFF. DNA of the CDR3: TGTGCCAGCAGCTCGTCGGATGAAAAACTGTTTTTT.

The chain recombines TRBV3-1 with TRBJ2-5, with D unresolved. CDR3 length: 14 residues. V was clipped by 7 bases and J by 2 bases, with 14 bases between them. Germline assignment: CDR1 LGHDT and CDR2 YNNKEL (reference sequence). CDR3 bases: TGTGCCAGCAATGCCCAACCGTTTCAAGAGACCCAGTACTTC. Amino acids: CASNAQPFQETQYF.

This clonotype was seen a handful of times. The rearrangement links TRBV20-1 to TRBJ1-6, with a weak D call TRBD1 (5 bases). Trimming removed 3 bases from V and 5 bases from J, with 11 bases in between. This CDR3 is 14 amino acids long. CDR1 DFQATT and CDR2 SNEGSKA come from the germline V gene (reference sequence). CDR3 region: CSARIGANNSPLHF. CDR3 nucleotide sequence: TGCAGTGCTAGGATAGGGGCAAATAATTCACCCCTCCACTTT.

There are a few counts of this clonotype. The chain links TRBV9 to TRBJ2-6; D is uncertain. Germline V gene sequence: CDR1 SGDLS, CDR2 YYNGEE. The CDR3 runs 19 residues. V shed 0 bases and J shed 4 bases, with 20 bases lying between them. In DNA, the CDR3 is TGTGCCAGCAGCGTAGATCCAGGTCAGGCCACCGCCGGGGCCAACGTCCTGACTTTC. Amino acid sequence: CASSVDPGQATAGANVLTF.

This clonotype has more than one count but fewer than ten. This chain uses TRBV4-3 with TRBJ1-3; perhaps TRBD1 as D (5 bases). The V end lost 2 bases, the J end lost 0 bases, and 8 bases lay between the germline ends. CDR3 length: 15 amino acids. Germline-derived CDR1 and CDR2 are LGHNA and YSLEER. The CDR3 loop reads CASSQSGTSGNTIYF. The DNA of the CDR3 is TGCGCCAGCAGCCAATCCGGGACCTCTGGAAACACCATATATTTT.

This clonotype came up a few times. The chain combines TRBV20-1 with TRBJ2-1; TRBD2 matches at 8 bases. Losses at the gene ends were 6 bases for V and 0 bases for J; bases not matched to a gene: 13. The CDR3 spans 17 residues. Germline CDR1 and CDR2: DFQATT and SNEGSKA (reference sequence). CDR3 nucleotides: TGCAGTGCGGGGGGGAGTGGGACTAGGGGCTCCTACAATGAGCAGTTCTTC. Its translation: CSAGGSGTRGSYNEQFF.

The J gene is TRBJ2-2, the V gene TRBV13, with TRBD1 matching 9 bases. The germline V gene encodes CDR1 PRHDT and CDR2 FYEKMQ (reference sequence). With 4 bases clipped from V and 3 bases from J, the junction kept 3 bases outside the gene matches. The CDR3 spans 15 residues. The CDR3: CASSSQGAYTGELFF. DNA of the CDR3: TGTGCCAGCAGCTCACAGGGGGCGTACACCGGGGAGCTGTTTTTT.

This chain links TRBV5-6 with TRBJ2-7; 13 bases fit TRBD2. The V gene end was trimmed by 3 bases and the J gene end by 3 bases; junction bases not matched to a gene: 3. This CDR3 has 15 residues. Per germline, CDR1 SGHDT and CDR2 YYEEEE. CDR3 residues: CASSSRTSGSYEQYF. As DNA, the CDR3 is TGTGCCAGCAGCTCGAGGACTAGCGGGAGCTACGAGCAGTACTTC.

The gene calls are TRBV5-1 and TRBJ2-5, with 12 bases fitting TRBD2. Per the germline V gene, CDR1 is SGHRS and CDR2 is YFSETQ. The CDR3 covers 15 residues. V trimming: 4 bases; J trimming: 7 bases; junction bases outside the gene matches: 8. CDR3 nucleotides: TGCGCCAGCAGCCCCCCGACTAGCGGGAGCACGACCCAGTACTTC. Protein product: CASSPPTSGSTTQYF.

The chain employs TRBV20-1 and TRBJ2-3; 8 bases align to TRBD2. Germline-derived CDR1 and CDR2 are DFQATT and SNEGSKA (reference sequence). The CDR3 sequence is 15 residues long. With V trimmed by 3 bases and J by 2 bases, 7 bases remained unmatched. Here the CDR3 reads CSARASGGVTDTQYF. CDR3 bases: TGCAGTGCTAGGGCAAGCGGGGGTGTCACAGATACGCAGTATTTT.

There are many counts of this clonotype. The chain couples TRBV4-3 to TRBJ2-5; D perhaps matches TRBD1 (6 bases). CDR3 length: 16 amino acids. Trimming pared 4 bases from V and 7 bases from J, leaving 22 bases between. The V gene's germline CDR1 is LGHNA and CDR2 YSLEER. The CDR3 DNA is TGCGCCAGCAGCCGGTATCTACAGGGCCCCCATGGGACCCAGTACTTC. Translation gives CASSRYLQGPHGTQYF.

In this sample, this clonotype turned up many times. V gene TRBV20-1 combines with J gene TRBJ2-3, with 10 bases identical to TRBD2. With V trimmed by 3 bases and J by 4 bases, 7 bases remained unmatched. Germline V lookup: CDR1 DFQATT, CDR2 SNEGSKA (reference sequence). This CDR3 is built from 15 residues. The CDR3 is CSASTGTSVADTQYF. The CDR3 nucleotides are TGCAGTGCTAGCACCGGGACTAGCGTCGCAGATACGCAGTATTTT.

This clonotype was found once. The chain recombines TRBV19 with TRBJ1-5, with D possibly TRBD1 on 5 matching bases. CDR1 LNHDA and CDR2 SQIVND come from the germline V gene (reference sequence). The CDR3 runs 15 residues. Trimming stripped 3 bases from V and 0 bases from J, with 9 bases between. CDR3 sequence reads: CASSIPGDSNQPQHF. The CDR3 DNA reads as TGTGCCAGTAGTATCCCGGGGGATAGCAATCAGCCCCAGCATTTT.

The chain combines TRBV12-5 with TRBJ1-2; 11 bases align to TRBD1. CDR3 length equals 15 residues. The junction had 6 bases not matched to a gene; V was cut back by 5 bases and J by 4 bases. The germline gives CDR1 LGHNT, CDR2 FRNRAP. The CDR3 nucleotides are TGTGCTAGTGGTACAGGACAGGGGGCGGCCTATGGCTACACCTTC. Protein product: CASGTGQGAAYGYTF.

This clonotype was counted ten times or more. V gene TRBV6-5 combines with J gene TRBJ2-3, with TRBD1 matching 9 bases. Germline lookup yields CDR1 MNHEY and CDR2 SVGAGI. The CDR3 is 14 residues long. After removal of 5 bases from V and 5 bases from J, the junction contained 5 bases not matched to a gene. The CDR3 DNA follows: TGTGCCAGCAGTAACAGGGGGCCTGGAGATACGCAGTATTTT. Its translation: CASSNRGPGDTQYF.

This clonotype was seen more than once but under ten times. This chain links TRBV10-3 with TRBJ2-5; TRBD2 matches at 14 bases. CDR3 length equals 18 residues. The V and J ends lost 0 bases and 5 bases, in that order; junction bases with no gene match: 8. CDR1 and CDR2 (germline): ENHRY, SYGVKD. The CDR3 protein is CAISESGTSGRAAETQYF. The CDR3 nucleotides read TGTGCCATCAGTGAGTCCGGGACTAGCGGGAGAGCTGCCGAGACCCAGTACTTC.